The present T cell receptor beta chain was sequenced within a study of blood T cells in healthy people across ages. Study as a whole: For every two T cells, template switching captured about one barcoded beta molecule.

PBMCs were isolated at a quantity of at least 6 million per sample. A minimum of 5 micrograms of total RNA was extracted per sample. Per germline, CDR1 MDHEN and CDR2 SYDVKM. V shed 1 base and J shed 6 bases, with 13 bases lying between them. The CDR3 consists of 15 residues. A second roughly 7 to 12 cycle PCR used barcoded and J-beta primers. The template-switch adaptor was a 5' adaptor with 12 random nucleotides. It tagged each cDNA molecule. MiXCR was run by TCRdb on the 5' RACE reads, yielding one entry per CDR3 protein. Among about 1 million distinct CDR3 sequences listed, 40% to 55% were seen once.

The sequenced material came from blood. The receptor was isolated from a woman between 55 and 75 years old in good health. The chain employs TRBV28 and TRBJ2-1; perhaps TRBD1 as D (6 bases). This CDR3 is CASSLLQGSGNEQFF. DNA of the CDR3: TGTGCCAGCAGTTTATTACAGGGTTCTGGCAATGAGCAGTTCTTC.